One and the same sample provided the 22 T cell receptor beta chains below, sequenced in a study of neurological immune-mediated disorders. Time point noted: longitudinal time-point 2. MiXCR, applied by TCRdb to the 5' RACE reads, yields one record per CDR3 protein. The table has 55,000 to 65,000 distinct CDR3 sequences, more than 8% seen once. The material sequenced was PBMCs. The receptors here all came from a man aged 25-45 years in good health.

This clonotype was observed many times. This chain connects TRBV7-9 to TRBJ2-7; D not resolved. CDR1 and CDR2 (germline): SEHNR, FQNEAQ (reference sequence). With 1 base removed from V and 3 bases from J, the gap between germline ends came to 7 bases. The CDR3 runs 13 residues. CDR3 sequence: CASSLEPDYEQYF. In DNA form, the CDR3 reads TGTGCCAGCAGCTTAGAACCTGACTACGAGCAGTACTTC.

In its sample, this clonotype was seen many times. The chain links TRBV11-1 to TRBJ2-2; D not certain. This CDR3 is 15 amino acids long. The V gene's germline CDR1 is SGHAT and CDR2 FQDESV (reference sequence). V gave up 6 bases and J gave up 4 bases, with 15 bases separating them. The CDR3 bases are TGTGCCAGCAGAAGATCGGTCGATTCCACCGGGGAGCTGTTTTTT. It specifies CASRRSVDSTGELFF.

By share, this clonotype ranks as medium-sized. The chain carries TRBV10-1 and TRBJ2-7; D not certain. This CDR3 contains 13 residues. Germline V lookup: CDR1 WNHNN, CDR2 SYGVQD (reference sequence). The V end was cut by 3 bases, the J end by 2 bases, with 8 bases between. The CDR3 reads CASSEDLAYEQYF. The CDR3 DNA reads TGCGCCAGCAGTGAAGACCTGGCCTACGAGCAGTACTTC.

The chain combines TRBV7-2 with TRBJ2-1; 8 bases align to TRBD2. Germline CDR1 is SGHTA and CDR2 is FQGNSA. The CDR3 runs 14 residues. With V trimmed by 5 bases and J by 10 bases, 10 bases remained unmatched. CDR3 bases: TGTGCCAGCAGCCTAACCCAGCGGGAGACCGAGCAGTTCTTC. As protein: CASSLTQRETEQFF.

This clonotype was detected many times. This rearrangement joins TRBV20-1 to TRBJ2-7; 11 nucleotides match TRBD1. V shed 6 bases and J 0 bases; nucleotides not matched to a gene: 7. There are 15 residues in the CDR3. Germline CDR1 is DFQATT and CDR2 is SNEGSKA (reference sequence). The CDR3 DNA reads TGCAGTGCAAGCCGGACAGGGGGCAGCTCCTACGAGCAGTACTTC. It translates to CSASRTGGSSYEQYF.

Relative to its sample, this clonotype is medium-sized. This chain uses TRBV27 with TRBJ1-1, with D possibly matching TRBD1 (5 bases). The germline V gene encodes CDR1 MNHEY and CDR2 SMNVEV (reference sequence). This CDR3 region has 14 residues. Deletions cut 4 bases from V and 5 bases from J, with 14 bases between. The CDR3 DNA sequence: TGTGCCAGCAGTTGGGGAGGGGTTGATACTGAAGCTTTCTTT. Translating it yields CASSWGGVDTEAFF.

The table lists this clonotype with many counts. This chain connects TRBV5-1 to TRBJ1-3; TRBD1 aligns across 10 bases. This CDR3 has 15 amino acids. Germline V gene lookup returns CDR1 SGHRS and CDR2 YFSETQ. With 4 bases clipped from V and 4 bases from J, the junction kept 5 bases outside the gene matches. CDR3 sequence reads: CASSRDRGVGNTIYF. CDR3 nucleotides: TGCGCCAGCAGCCGGGACAGGGGAGTGGGAAACACCATATATTTT.

About this clonotype: A much larger clone differs by one base, so this may be a read error. The rearrangement joins TRBV6-5 to TRBJ2-1; a possible D gene is TRBD2 (6 bases). Germline CDR1 is MNHEY and CDR2 is SVGAGI. CDR3 length equals 15 residues. DNA for the CDR3: TGTGCCAGCAGTTACTACGGGAGCTCCTACAATGATCAGTTCTTC. The encoded protein is CASSYYGSSYNDQFF.

This clonotype was detected many times. CDR3 region: CASSYGTTYEQYF. For the CDR3, the DNA is TGTGCCAGCAGTTACGGCACCACCTACGAGCAGTACTTC. This rearrangement joins TRBV6-6 to TRBJ2-7; unclear D gene. From germline, CDR1 is MNHNY and CDR2 SVGAGI (reference sequence). V was pared by 2 bases and J by 2 bases, with 7 bases between. The CDR3 runs 13 residues.

This clonotype was recorded many times. The chain combines TRBV11-2 with TRBJ1-1, with D uncertain. CDR1 is SGHAT, CDR2 FQNNGV, per germline. V was cut by 5 bases and J by 0 bases, with 13 bases left in between. CDR3 size: 15 residues. The CDR3 reads CASSPVWGMNTEAFF. The DNA of the CDR3 is TGTGCCAGCAGCCCTGTATGGGGTATGAACACTGAAGCTTTCTTT.

This clonotype was seen ten or more times. This chain joins TRBV9 and TRBJ2-1; TRBD1 agrees at 8 bases. Germline V gene data show CDR1 as SGDLS and CDR2 as YYNGEE. With 4 bases clipped from V and 9 bases from J, the junction kept 15 bases outside the gene matches. The CDR3 is made up of 16 amino acids. CDR3 sequence reads: CASSQTGVGVGGEQFF. CDR3 DNA: TGTGCCAGCAGCCAGACAGGGGTTGGCGTTGGCGGTGAGCAGTTCTTC.

This clonotype occurred many times. The chain uses TRBV2 and TRBJ2-1; TRBD2 agrees at 15 bases. Germline V gene lookup returns CDR1 SNHLY and CDR2 FYNNEI. The V gene end was trimmed by 5 bases and the J gene end by 8 bases; junction bases not matched to a gene: 7. The CDR3 spans 16 residues. In DNA, the CDR3 is TGTGCCAGCAGTTCTCAGGGACTAGCGGGAGGAGATGAGCAGTTCTTC. Translated: CASSSQGLAGGDEQFF.

This chain connects TRBV5-1 to TRBJ2-5; D may be TRBD1 or TRBD2 (6 bases each). Trimming left V 0 bases short and J 4 bases short, with 16 bases between. The CDR3 is 16 residues long. The germline V gene has CDR1 SGHRS and CDR2 YFSETQ. The chain's CDR3 is CASSLGDTTGGETQYF. The CDR3 bases are TGCGCCAGCAGCTTGGGGGACACCACCGGGGGAGAGACCCAGTACTTC.

Comments on this clonotype: At one boundary the junction diverges from the germline segment, which might be a read error. CDR3 sequence (DNA): TGTTCCAGCAGTTGGGGGACGGAAAAAAATCAGCCCCAGCATTTT. It yields the protein CSSSWGTEKNQPQHF. The rearrangement uses TRBV28 and TRBJ1-5, with a weak D call TRBD1 (5 bases). The CDR3 sequence is 15 residues long. CDR1 is MDHEN and CDR2 is SYDVKM in the germline V gene.

This clonotype has a count of ten or more. V is TRBV5-1 and J is TRBJ2-5; no clear D gene. Germline V gives CDR1 SGHRS, CDR2 YFSETQ. The CDR3 has 14 residues. The V end was cut by 0 bases, the J end by 1 base, with 7 bases between. DNA of the CDR3: TGCGCCAGCAGCTTGGGGACCTTCCAAGAGACCCAGTACTTC. Residues: CASSLGTFQETQYF.

This clonotype was found many times. The chain carries TRBV12-3 or TRBV12-4 and TRBJ2-2; no clear D. The CDR3 extends over 15 amino acids. Trimming shortened V by 4 bases and J by 2 bases, and 11 bases separated the two germline ends. The CDR3 nucleotides are TGTGCCAGCAGTTCGAAGGTCGCAAACACCGGGGAGCTGTTTTTT. It encodes CASSSKVANTGELFF.

This clonotype has a count of ten or more. The chain carries TRBV27 and TRBJ1-5, with D possibly matching TRBD1 (5 bases). This CDR3 region has 15 residues. V was pared by 5 bases and J by 4 bases, with 15 bases between. In germline, CDR1 is MNHEY, CDR2 SMNVEV (reference sequence). CDR3 sequence: CASSTLPRQNQPQHF. The CDR3 nucleotides are TGTGCCAGCAGTACCCTCCCTAGACAGAATCAGCCCCAGCATTTT.

This clonotype was recorded at least ten times. This chain connects TRBV5-1 to TRBJ2-1; 10 bases map to TRBD2. Germline assignment: CDR1 SGHRS and CDR2 YFSETQ. CDR3 length: 19 amino acids. V shed 0 bases and J 0 bases; nucleotides not matched to a gene: 9. CDR3 DNA: TGCGCCAGCAGCTTGGTTCGAACTAGCGGGGTTAGCTCCTACAATGAGCAGTTCTTC. It encodes CASSLVRTSGVSSYNEQFF.

This clonotype occurred many times. This chain uses TRBV5-1 with TRBJ2-1, with D unclear. The CDR3 has 16 residues. Germline lookup yields CDR1 SGHRS and CDR2 YFSETQ. V lost 4 bases and J 0 bases, leaving 14 bases between the germline ends. This chain's CDR3 is CASSNLDQSSYNEQFF. In nucleotides, the CDR3 is TGCGCCAGCAGCAACTTAGACCAGAGCTCCTACAATGAGCAGTTCTTC.

The sample holds many counts of this clonotype. The chain links TRBV10-1 to TRBJ2-7, with D possibly being TRBD1 (5 bases). Deletions cut 3 bases from V and 7 bases from J, with 13 bases between. CDR1 WNHNN and CDR2 SYGVQD come from the germline V gene (reference sequence). The CDR3 consists of 13 residues. Here the CDR3 reads CASSERGKEEQYF. The CDR3 DNA reads as TGCGCCAGCAGTGAAAGGGGCAAGGAAGAGCAGTACTTC.

This clonotype appeared a few times. The chain carries TRBV5-1 and TRBJ2-2; TRBD2 might be the D (6 bases). CDR1 is SGHRS, CDR2 YFSETQ, per germline. This CDR3 has 15 residues. Trimming removed 6 bases from V and 6 bases from J, with 18 bases in between. CDR3 nucleotide sequence: TGCGCCAGCAACGTTATGTGGGGAGGCGCCGGGGAGCTGTTTTTT. Protein: CASNVMWGGAGELFF.

This clonotype has a count of ten or more. This chain uses TRBV20-1 with TRBJ1-2; 11 nucleotides match TRBD1. This CDR3 region has 14 residues. V lost 4 bases and J lost 5; bases outside the gene matches: 6. CDR1 DFQATT and CDR2 SNEGSKA come from the germline V gene (reference sequence). The CDR3, as DNA: TGCAGTGCTACCCGGACAGGGGGCGTATATGGCTACACCTTC. Protein: CSATRTGGVYGYTF.